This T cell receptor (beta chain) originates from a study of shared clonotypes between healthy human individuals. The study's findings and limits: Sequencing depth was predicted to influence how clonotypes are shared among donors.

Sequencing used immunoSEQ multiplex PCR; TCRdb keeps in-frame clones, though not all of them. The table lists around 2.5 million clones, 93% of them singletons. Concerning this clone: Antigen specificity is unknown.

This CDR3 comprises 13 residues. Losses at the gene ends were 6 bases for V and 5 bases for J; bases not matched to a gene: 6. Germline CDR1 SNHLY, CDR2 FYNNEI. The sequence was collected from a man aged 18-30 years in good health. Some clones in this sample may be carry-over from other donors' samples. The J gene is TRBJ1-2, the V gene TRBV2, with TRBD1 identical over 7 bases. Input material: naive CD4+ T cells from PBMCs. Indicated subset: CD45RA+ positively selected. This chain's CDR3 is CASSGGTEYGYTF. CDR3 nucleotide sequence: TGTGCCAGCAGCGGCGGGACAGAGTATGGCTACACCTTC.